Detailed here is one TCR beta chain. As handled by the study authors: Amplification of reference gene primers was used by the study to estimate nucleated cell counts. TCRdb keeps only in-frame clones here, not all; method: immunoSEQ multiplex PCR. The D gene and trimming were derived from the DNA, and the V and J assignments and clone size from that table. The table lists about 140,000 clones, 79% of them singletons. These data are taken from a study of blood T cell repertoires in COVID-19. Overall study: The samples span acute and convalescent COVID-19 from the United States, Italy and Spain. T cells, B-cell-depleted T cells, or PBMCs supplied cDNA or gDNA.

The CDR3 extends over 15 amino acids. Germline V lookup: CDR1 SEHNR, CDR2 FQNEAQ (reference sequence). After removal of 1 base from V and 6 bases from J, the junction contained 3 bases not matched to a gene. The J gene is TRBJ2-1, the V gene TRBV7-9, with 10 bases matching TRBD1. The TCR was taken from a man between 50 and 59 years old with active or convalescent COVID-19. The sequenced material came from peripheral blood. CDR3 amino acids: CASSLGTGGSNEQFF. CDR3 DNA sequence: TGTGCCAGCAGCTTAGGGACAGGGGGTAGCAATGAGCAGTTCTTC.